The clone carrying this TCR beta chain was observed a few times. This record belongs to a study of shared clonotypes between healthy human individuals. For the study at large: Plates per donor: three CD4 naive, three CD4 memory, two CD8 naive, one CD8 memory.

TCRdb's copy holds only in-frame clones and misses some; the assay was immunoSEQ multiplex PCR. The sample has roughly 2,300,000 clones; roughly 90% are singletons. Memory CD4+ cells were the fraction left after CD45RA+ naive selection. This CDR3 is built from 13 residues. Germline V gene sequence: CDR1 MDHEN, CDR2 SYDVKM. The J segment lost 7 bases and the V segment lost 5 bases, leaving 7 bases of the junction unmatched. The J gene is TRBJ1-1, the V gene TRBV28, with TRBD1 identical over 7 bases. The TCR originated in a man between 18 and 35 years old in good health. Some clones in this sample may be carry-over from other donors' samples. Sequencing was carried out using naive CD4+ T cells from PBMCs. As for subset: CD45RA+ positively selected. DNA for the CDR3: TGTGCCAGCAGTGTCCGGGACAGCGTTGAAGCTTTCTTT. Its protein is CASSVRDSVEAFF.